These 18 T cell receptor beta chains came from one sample sequenced in a study of shared clonotypes between healthy human individuals (dated by TCRdb to 2020 to 2022). Library creation used the immunoSEQ multiplex PCR assay. As stored in TCRdb, this immuneACCESS dataset retains in-frame rearrangements with V and J assigned. A fraction of the clones does not appear; measured against another copy, unresolved V genes explain less than half of the discrepancy, and the remainder lacks a known reason. The sample contains around 1.6 million clones, roughly 98% of them found a single time. The ten top clones hold 0.45% of the sample. Sequencing was carried out using naive CD4+ T cells sorted from blood. The sample's cell subset or site label, in plain terms: CD45RA+ positively selected. The origin of the receptors is a man younger than 40 in good health.

The J gene is TRBJ2-3, the V gene TRBV29-1; 9 nucleotides agree with TRBD2. J gave up 6 bases and V 4 bases, and 5 bases lay outside the gene matches. The CDR3 contains 13 residues. The germline V gene encodes CDR1 SQVTM and CDR2 ANQGSEA. CDR3 DNA: TGCAGCGTTGGCGGGAGGGCCCGGGATACGCAGTATTTT. Residues: CSVGGRARDTQYF.

This clone was detected once. A read error may produce the germline difference seen at one junction end. V is TRBV11-2 and J is TRBJ2-1, with 8 bases lining up with TRBD2. This CDR3 comprises 15 residues. Looked up from germline, CDR1 is SGHAT and CDR2 is FQNNGV. This CDR3 reads CASRRTGRVLYDQFF. The CDR3 bases are TGTGCCAGCAGACGTACCGGGAGGGTTTTGTATGATCAGTTCTTC.

The chain recombines TRBV28 with TRBJ2-7, with a possible D match to TRBD2 (6 bases). V was clipped by 5 bases and J by 6 bases, with 20 bases between them. CDR3 length equals 15 residues. Germline CDR1 reads MDHEN; CDR2 reads SYDVKM. The CDR3 nucleotides read TGTGCCAGCAGTCCCGGGACTGCAGGCCTAATCGAGCAGTACTTC. As protein: CASSPGTAGLIEQYF.

The chain recombines TRBV5-4 with TRBJ2-5; 8 positions agree with TRBD2. Germline CDR1 and CDR2: SGHNT and YYREEE (reference sequence). This CDR3 region has 14 residues. V shed 4 bases and J 0 bases; nucleotides not matched to a gene: 2. The CDR3 reads CASSNSGNQETQYF. CDR3 coding DNA: TGTGCCAGCAGCAATAGCGGGAACCAAGAGACCCAGTACTTC.

The V call is TRBV6-5, the J call TRBJ2-7; D might be TRBD1 or TRBD2, each matching 5 bases. Germline loops: CDR1 MNHEY, CDR2 SVGAGI. Trimming stripped 2 bases from V and 3 bases from J, with 8 bases between. The CDR3 is 13 residues long. In nucleotides, the CDR3 is TGTGCCAGCAGTTACCGGGACGGCTACGAGCAGTACTTC. It yields the protein CASSYRDGYEQYF.

This rearrangement joins TRBV4-2 to TRBJ2-3; 9 bases align to TRBD2. V trimming: 0 bases; J trimming: 0 bases; junction bases outside the gene matches: 1. Germline assignment: CDR1 LGHNA and CDR2 YNFKEQ. The CDR3 runs to 16 residues. The CDR3: CASSQELAGSTDTQYF. CDR3 in DNA: TGTGCCAGCAGCCAAGAACTAGCGGGTAGCACAGATACGCAGTATTTT.

J is TRBJ2-1 and V is TRBV6-5; 7 bases match TRBD1. Losses at the gene ends were 1 base for V and 1 base for J; bases not matched to a gene: 4. Germline V gene data show CDR1 as MNHEY and CDR2 as SVGAGI. CDR3 length equals 16 residues. The DNA of the CDR3 is TGTGCCAGCAGTTACTGGGACAGTTCTTCCTACAATGAGCAGTTCTTC. It is translated as CASSYWDSSSYNEQFF.

The rearrangement links TRBV7-2 to TRBJ1-1, with TRBD1 identical over 7 bases. Germline V gives CDR1 SGHTA, CDR2 FQGNSA. With 5 bases clipped from V and 4 bases from J, the junction kept 10 bases outside the gene matches. There are 15 residues in the CDR3. The CDR3 spells CASSTRQGGGTEAFF. The CDR3 nucleotides read TGTGCCAGCAGCACGCGACAGGGAGGGGGCACTGAAGCTTTCTTT.

This clone was counted a single time. Different DNA sequences within this sample yield the same CDR3. J is TRBJ2-7 and V is TRBV9, with D perhaps given as TRBD1 or TRBD2 (5 bases each). Deletions cut 2 bases from V and 0 bases from J, with 12 bases between. CDR1 is SGDLS and CDR2 is YYNGEE in the germline V gene. There are 15 residues in the CDR3. The chain's CDR3 is CASSVGVVPSYEQYF. CDR3 in DNA: TGTGCCAGCAGCGTGGGGGTGGTTCCCTCCTACGAGCAGTACTTC.

The genes are TRBV28 and TRBJ2-7; 9 bases fit TRBD1. This CDR3 region has 15 residues. V was pared by 2 bases and J by 2 bases, with 4 bases of the junction left unmatched. Germline CDR1 reads MDHEN; CDR2 reads SYDVKM. CDR3 bases: TGTGCCAGCAGTTTAGGGACAGGGTTAACCTACGAGCAGTACTTC. This sequence encodes CASSLGTGLTYEQYF.

The rearrangement joins TRBV12-5 to TRBJ2-1; 9 positions agree with TRBD2. CDR1 and CDR2 from the germline V gene are LGHNT and FRNRAP. The length of the CDR3 is 16 residues. The V and J ends lost 2 bases and 5 bases, in that order; junction bases with no gene match: 7. Here the CDR3 reads CASGLRLAGHNNEQFF. Here the CDR3 DNA reads TGTGCTAGTGGTTTGCGGCTAGCGGGACATAACAATGAGCAGTTCTTC.

This clone was detected only once. This sequence joins TRBV5-1 and TRBJ2-7, with 15 bases fitting TRBD2. The germline V gene has CDR1 SGHRS and CDR2 YFSETQ. This CDR3 comprises 18 residues. After removal of 4 bases from V and 0 bases from J, the junction contained 8 bases not matched to a gene. The CDR3 nucleotides read TGCGCCAGCAGCCCCGGACTAGCGGGAGGGGGATTCTCCTACGAGCAGTACTTC. Amino acids: CASSPGLAGGGFSYEQYF.

The CDR3 bases are TGTGCCAGCAACGGACAGGGTGAAAAGACCCAGTACTTC. Translated, it gives CASNGQGEKTQYF. This chain joins TRBV7-2 and TRBJ2-5; 8 bases match TRBD1. CDR3 length equals 13 residues. Germline V lookup: CDR1 SGHTA, CDR2 FQGNSA. Unmatched junction bases numbered 7, after V lost 7 bases and J lost 6 bases.

V gene TRBV10-3 combines with J gene TRBJ2-7; no clear D. V was cut by 2 bases and J by 7 bases, with 9 bases left in between. The CDR3 runs to 12 residues. From germline, CDR1 is ENHRY and CDR2 SYGVKD. The CDR3 DNA reads TGTGCCATCAGTGAGCCGGCCGGGGAGCAGTACTTC. Its translation is CAISEPAGEQYF.

The V call is TRBV28, the J call TRBJ1-2, with TRBD1 matching over 7 bases. Germline loops: CDR1 MDHEN, CDR2 SYDVKM. The CDR3 covers 15 residues. The trim removed 5 bases at V and 3 bases at J, leaving 9 bases unmatched. CDR3 in amino acids: CASSLQGVMDYGYTF. CDR3 DNA: TGTGCCAGCAGTCTGCAGGGGGTCATGGACTATGGCTACACCTTC.

The chain employs TRBV29-1 and TRBJ1-2; D unresolved. The CDR3 length is 18 residues. Per germline, CDR1 SQVTM and CDR2 ANQGSEA. Deletions cut 3 bases from V and 0 bases from J, with 23 bases between. The CDR3 loop is CSVDHSQSGLSSNYGYTF. The CDR3 nucleotides read TGCAGCGTTGACCACTCCCAGAGTGGCCTGAGTTCTAACTATGGCTACACCTTC.

V gene TRBV7-2 combines with J gene TRBJ2-5; 7 nucleotides match TRBD2. The CDR3 length is 15 residues. Germline CDR1 is SGHTA and CDR2 is FQGNSA. V lost 5 bases, J lost 5 bases, and 11 bases stayed unmatched. CDR3 DNA sequence: TGTGCCAGCAGCCCCGGGGGGAGCTCTGGGGAGACCCAGTACTTC. Protein product: CASSPGGSSGETQYF.

The chain employs TRBV7-2 and TRBJ2-7, with 7 bases that match TRBD2. Germline CDR1 is SGHTA and CDR2 is FQGNSA. Germline trimming cut 1 base from V and 4 bases from J; bases unmatched to any gene: 4. CDR3 length: 14 residues. The CDR3 nucleotides are TGTGCCAGCAGCTTAGAAGGACTAGGGTACGAGCAGTACTTC. It specifies CASSLEGLGYEQYF.